This entry concerns a single T cell receptor beta chain. Its cognate antigen is unknown. The data were taken from a study of persistence of HIV-infected CD4 T cells. In the study overall: Isolated cells were CMV- and HIV-1 Gag-responding CD4+ T cells.

Study-level points and caveats: Antigen-responding cells were enriched for degenerate expanded CDR3beta sequences. TCR oligoclonality correlated with proviral oligoclonality in the same sorted populations.

The stimulus was lysate of CMV-infected fibroblasts, approximately 9.6 ug/mL. CD40L-negative CD69-negative CD45RO-high memory CD4+ T cells were sorted as populations depleted of antigen-responding cells. Undetectable plasma HIV-1 RNA below 50 copies/mL lasted at least 4 years. V was pared by 1 base and J by 6 bases, with 7 bases between. The CDR3 consists of 13 residues. Germline CDR1 and CDR2: SGDLS and YYNGEE. Sequencing used immunoSEQ version 4 in survey mode. Repertoires were generated with immunoSEQ multiplex PCR, while TCRdb's copy carries only in-frame clones and drops some. Here the sample spans tens of thousands of clones, around 75% being singletons.

This chain connects TRBV9 to TRBJ2-2; D is unclear. The input for sequencing was CD4+ T cells sorted from PBMCs after roughly 18-hour stimulation, taken from a patient who received antiretroviral therapy. This TCR was recovered from an adult man with HIV who was CMV-seropositive. DNA for the CDR3: TGTGCCAGCAGCGTATCCGGGCCCGGGGAGCTGTTTTTT. It encodes CASSVSGPGELFF. The full variable domain, its missing parts supplied by reference TRBV9 and TRBJ2-2, is DSGVTQTPKHLITATGQRVTLRCSPRSGDLSVYWYQQSLDQGLQFLIQYYNGEERAKGNILERFSAQQFPDLHSELNLSSLELGDSALYFCASSVSGPGELFFGEGSRLTVL.